The text below deals with one TCR beta chain. The antigen is not known. The data were obtained in a study of cytomegalovirus exposure and HLA in healthy donors. Amplification used 60 Vbeta primers and 13 Jbeta primers. Clones were read by immunoSEQ multiplex PCR, and TCRdb kept only the in-frame ones, dropping some. The data hold fewer than 200,000 clones, with around 84% observed a single time. Study outcomes and limitations: When analyzed later, a missense DCLRE1C variant was found to be linked to TCR beta V- and J-gene trimming. Clonal expansion was found to be greater in HLA-associated TCR beta chains than in equally common others in a later analysis.

V lost 4 bases to trimming and J lost 5 bases, with 3 bases between them. The germline CDR1 and CDR2 sequences are MDHEN and SYDVKM. The CDR3 is 11 residues long. This rearrangement joins TRBV28 to TRBJ1-5, with D uncertain. This receptor was identified in a middle-aged man in good health and CMV-seropositive. The sequencing sample was made of PBMCs. CDR3 loop: CASSSDQPQHF. The CDR3 nucleotides are TGTGCCAGCAGTTCGGATCAGCCCCAGCATTTT.